The 26 T cell receptor beta chains below were found in one sample sequenced in a study of blood T cells in healthy people across ages. A second roughly 7 to 11 cycle PCR used barcoded and J-beta primers. From the 5' RACE reads, TCRdb called clonotypes with MiXCR, one entry per CDR3 protein. The sample has about 940,000 distinct CDR3 sequences, roughly 48% seen once. Specimen: blood. These receptors came from a man aged 25 to 40 in good health.

The table lists this clonotype with a count of one. The V gene is TRBV20-1, the J gene TRBJ2-6; D is uncertain. This CDR3 is built from 16 residues. The germline gives CDR1 DFQATT, CDR2 SNEGSKA (reference sequence). V gave up 0 bases and J gave up 0 bases, with 9 bases separating them. The CDR3 sequence: CSAREGSPSGANVLTF. The CDR3 region has the DNA TGCAGTGCTAGAGAGGGGTCTCCCTCTGGGGCCAACGTCCTGACTTTC.

Only a few counts were recorded for this clonotype. This chain connects TRBV27 to TRBJ2-1; 9 bases align to TRBD2. Trimming cost V 0 bases and J 3 bases; bases outside gene matches: 3. This CDR3 has 16 amino acids. Germline V gene data show CDR1 as MNHEY and CDR2 as SMNVEV (reference sequence). This chain's CDR3 is CASSLSSGGHYNEQFF. The CDR3, as DNA: TGTGCCAGCAGTTTATCTAGCGGGGGCCACTACAATGAGCAGTTCTTC.

This chain links TRBV27 with TRBJ1-5, with TRBD1 identical over 7 bases. This CDR3 region has 15 residues. CDR1 MNHEY and CDR2 SMNVEV come from the germline V gene (reference sequence). V shed 4 bases, J shed 7 bases, and the junction held 10 bases outside the gene matches. The CDR3 sequence: CASSSLGRGIQPQHF. CDR3 DNA: TGTGCCAGCAGTTCCCTGGGCAGGGGGATACAGCCCCAGCATTTT.

The sample holds a few counts of this clonotype. This chain connects TRBV6-5 to TRBJ1-2; D remains ambiguous. V was pared by 6 bases and J by 5 bases, with 16 bases between. Germline-derived CDR1 and CDR2 are MNHEY and SVGAGI. This CDR3 is 14 amino acids long. In DNA, the CDR3 is TGTGCCAGCAGGACGCCGTCAGGCTTTTATGGCTACACCTTC. Its protein product is CASRTPSGFYGYTF.

The gene calls are TRBV29-1 and TRBJ1-2; D uncertain. The germline CDR1 and CDR2 sequences are SQVTM and ANQGSEA. Trimming stripped 2 bases from V and 1 base from J, with 17 bases between. The CDR3 loop spans 16 amino acids. The CDR3 nucleotides read TGCAGCGTTGAATCGGTGCAGCTTTTTCTTAACTATGGCTACACCTTC. The encoded protein is CSVESVQLFLNYGYTF.

The chain has TRBV27 and TRBJ1-5; 7 bases fit TRBD1. Germline CDR1 MNHEY, CDR2 SMNVEV (reference sequence). The trim removed 1 base at V and 0 bases at J, leaving 6 bases unmatched. The CDR3 has 17 residues. The CDR3 coding sequence is TGTGCCAGCAGTTTATTGGGACAGTCCGTTAGCAATCAGCCCCAGCATTTT. Translated: CASSLLGQSVSNQPQHF.

In its sample, this clonotype was seen a few times. The chain combines TRBV7-8 with TRBJ2-7, with D perhaps matching TRBD1 or TRBD2 (5 bases each). The germline CDR1 and CDR2 sequences are SGHVS and FQNEAQ. This CDR3 is 14 amino acids long. Trimming removed 3 bases from V and 6 bases from J, with 15 bases in between. CDR3: CASSFEGSWGEQYF. The DNA for the CDR3 is TGTGCCAGCAGCTTCGAGGGGTCTTGGGGCGAGCAGTACTTC.

This CDR3 reads CSARDPEGRATEAFF. The CDR3 DNA is TGCAGTGCTAGAGATCCGGAGGGGCGAGCCACTGAAGCTTTCTTT. The chain carries TRBV20-1 and TRBJ1-1, with a possible D match to TRBD1 (5 bases). Germline V gene data show CDR1 as DFQATT and CDR2 as SNEGSKA (reference sequence). There are 15 residues in the CDR3. V was shortened by 0 bases and J by 4 bases, with 15 bases between the two germline ends.

The V call is TRBV6-2 or TRBV6-3, the J call TRBJ2-5; D is unresolved. Per the germline V gene, CDR1 is MNHEY and CDR2 is SVGEGT. The CDR3 contains 14 residues. The ends were cut back, 2 bases at V and 0 bases at J, with 7 bases in the middle. CDR3 coding DNA: TGTGCCAGCAGTTACGCGTGGTACCAAGAGACCCAGTACTTC. Its protein product is CASSYAWYQETQYF.

The V gene is TRBV7-2, the J gene TRBJ1-1, with 8 bases fitting TRBD1. The germline V gene has CDR1 SGHTA and CDR2 FQGNSA. V was clipped by 5 bases and J by 7 bases; unmatched bases: 6. The CDR3 sequence is 13 residues long. The CDR3: CASSRQGSLEAFF. The DNA for the CDR3 is TGTGCCAGCAGCAGACAGGGGAGCCTTGAAGCTTTCTTT.

Of note for this clonotype: This may come from a read error, since a much larger clone is one base off. V usage is TRBV6-4 and J usage is TRBJ2-3; perhaps TRBD1 as D (5 bases). CDR1 is MRHNA and CDR2 is SNTAGT in the germline V gene. Trimming pared 2 bases from V and 3 bases from J, leaving 9 bases between. The CDR3 loop spans 14 amino acids. The CDR3 protein is CASSDGAATDTQYF. Here the CDR3 DNA reads TGTGCCAGCAGTGACGGGGCAGCAACAGATACGCAGTATTTT.

The gene calls are TRBV6-1 and TRBJ2-1; D is uncertain. CDR1 and CDR2 (germline): MNHNS, SASEGT. The CDR3 runs 15 residues. V lost 3 bases and J lost 3, with 12 bases in between. The CDR3 sequence is CASSDLVIIYNEQFF. In DNA form, the CDR3 reads TGTGCCAGCAGTGATTTAGTAATCATCTACAATGAGCAGTTCTTC.

The chain recombines TRBV12-3 or TRBV12-4 with TRBJ1-3; 8 nucleotides line up with TRBD1. This CDR3 contains 16 residues. With V trimmed by 6 bases and J by 4 bases, 11 bases remained unmatched. The chain's CDR3 is CASSFGGQGKGNTIYF. In nucleotides, the CDR3 is TGTGCCAGCAGCTTCGGAGGACAGGGAAAAGGAAACACCATATATTTT.

Worth noting for this clonotype: Germline is not matched at one junction end, which may reflect a read error. This chain connects TRBV4-2 to TRBJ1-2; TRBD1 matches at 9 bases. From germline, CDR1 is LGHNA and CDR2 YNFKEQ. The CDR3 totals 14 residues. CDR3 sequence reads: CASGQEDRGYGYTF. DNA for the CDR3: TGTGCCAGCGGCCAAGAGGACAGGGGATATGGCTACACCTTC.

This clonotype was counted between two and nine times. This chain joins TRBV4-1 and TRBJ2-5; 10 positions agree with TRBD1. The V gene end was trimmed by 0 bases and the J gene end by 3 bases; junction bases not matched to a gene: 4. The CDR3 covers 16 residues. The germline V gene encodes CDR1 MGHRA and CDR2 YSYEKL. This chain's CDR3 is CASSQELDRGEETQYF. CDR3 DNA: TGCGCCAGCAGCCAAGAATTGGACAGGGGGGAAGAGACCCAGTACTTC.

The chain combines TRBV29-1 with TRBJ1-2; D ambiguous. From germline, CDR1 is SQVTM and CDR2 ANQGSEA. The CDR3 runs to 14 residues. The V gene lost 0 bases and the J gene lost 7 bases, with 15 bases spanning the gap. The CDR3 here is CSVEDRGISGGYTF. CDR3 bases: TGCAGCGTTGAAGATCGGGGTATCAGTGGTGGCTACACCTTC.

The chain combines TRBV12-3 or TRBV12-4 with TRBJ1-2; unclear D gene. The CDR3 consists of 14 residues. The ends were cut back, 3 bases at V and 2 bases at J, with 10 bases in the middle. Here the CDR3 reads CASSFNPTNYGYTF. The DNA of the CDR3 is TGTGCCAGCAGTTTTAATCCGACAAACTATGGCTACACCTTC.

This clonotype was seen a handful of times. The chain combines TRBV14 with TRBJ2-1; TRBD1 might be the D (6 bases). The CDR3 extends over 15 amino acids. Germline values: CDR1 SGHDN, CDR2 FVKESK. V was cut by 2 bases and J by 6 bases, with 14 bases left in between. This CDR3 reads CASSQLTGLSNEQFF. In DNA, the CDR3 is TGTGCCAGCAGCCAACTAACAGGGTTGAGCAATGAGCAGTTCTTC.

For this clonotype: At one end the junction does not follow the germline gene, possibly because of a read error. The rearrangement links TRBV10-3 to TRBJ2-3; 12 bases agree with TRBD2. The CDR3 runs 16 residues. Germline CDR1 and CDR2: ENHRY and SYGVKD. CDR3 amino acids: CAIRPRTSGDTDKQYF. The CDR3 nucleotides read TGTGCCATCAGGCCCCGGACTAGCGGGGACACAGATAAGCAGTATTTT.

This chain uses TRBV7-9 with TRBJ2-7; the match to TRBD1 covers 8 bases. V shed 5 bases and J 2 bases; nucleotides not matched to a gene: 5. Germline values: CDR1 SEHNR, CDR2 FQNEAQ (reference sequence). CDR3 length: 14 amino acids. The CDR3 DNA reads TGTGCCAGCAGCGGACAGGGACAGCCCTACGAGCAGTACTTC. It yields the protein CASSGQGQPYEQYF.

The chain employs TRBV20-1 and TRBJ1-2; TRBD1 might be the D (5 bases). CDR3 length: 15 residues. Germline V CDR1 and CDR2: DFQATT, SNEGSKA (reference sequence). Between the trimmed V and J ends, which lost 5 bases and 4 bases, there was a span of 20 bases. The CDR3 spells CSAFRPGAESYGYTF. The CDR3 region has the DNA TGCAGTGCTTTCCGACCCGGGGCCGAGAGCTATGGCTACACCTTC.

About this clonotype itself: Its ends do not fully match the called genes, so a read error is possible. The CDR3 coding sequence is TGTGCCACCAGCCAGGGGGGGGGCCTCATGAACACTGAAGCTTTCTTT. Translating it yields CATSQGGGLMNTEAFF. V usage is TRBV7-8 and J usage is TRBJ1-1; 7 bases fit TRBD1. This CDR3 contains 16 residues. Germline CDR1 reads SGHVS; CDR2 reads FQNEAQ.

This clonotype has just one count. The chain uses TRBV7-9 and TRBJ2-5; 9 bases align to TRBD2. The CDR3 runs 16 residues. From germline, CDR1 is SEHNR and CDR2 FQNEAQ (reference sequence). Trimming removed 3 bases from V and 3 bases from J; junction bases left unmatched: 8. The CDR3 loop reads CASSFLWTSAEETQYF. For the CDR3, the DNA is TGTGCCAGCAGCTTCCTATGGACTAGCGCAGAAGAGACCCAGTACTTC.

This clonotype was observed a handful of times. The chain joins TRBV12-3 or TRBV12-4 to TRBJ2-7; TRBD1 matches 10 bases. This CDR3 spans 15 amino acids. V shed 8 bases, J shed 5 bases, and the junction held 12 bases outside the gene matches. CDR3: CASSRAGTGVDEQYF. The CDR3 nucleotides read TGTGCCAGCTCCCGAGCGGGGACAGGGGTCGACGAGCAGTACTTC.

This clonotype has a count of ten or more. V and J are TRBV28 and TRBJ1-2, with 9 bases fitting TRBD1. The V gene end was trimmed by 4 bases and the J gene end by 5 bases; junction bases not matched to a gene: 14. The CDR3 has 17 amino acids. CDR1 is MDHEN, CDR2 SYDVKM, per germline. Written as DNA, the CDR3 is TGTGCCAGCAGTTCTCCAGGTTCGACAGGGGGTAGATATGGCTACACCTTC. Encoded protein: CASSSPGSTGGRYGYTF.

This chain connects TRBV20-1 to TRBJ1-1, with D possibly matching TRBD1 (5 bases). The CDR3 length is 13 residues. V lost 3 bases, J lost 4 bases, and 12 bases lay in between. Germline loops: CDR1 DFQATT, CDR2 SNEGSKA (reference sequence). In DNA, the CDR3 is TGCAGTGCTAGTAGGCAGGGCGGCACTGAAGCTTTCTTT. Its protein product is CSASRQGGTEAFF.